Listed below are T cell receptor beta chains from one sample, sequenced in a study of blood T cell repertoires in COVID-19. Assay: immunoSEQ multiplex PCR; the TCRdb copy retains only in-frame clones and omits some. The table includes around 330,000 clones, 89% detected once. Sequencing used PBMCs or T cells enriched from blood (not recorded which). Source of these receptors: a man in his sixties who had recovered from COVID-19. Both conserved end residues are part of each CDR3. Fields, in order: CDR3 length, V gene, J gene, CDR3 protein.

15	TRBV7-2	TRBJ2-3	CASSLDRVNTDTQYF
15	TRBV24-1	TRBJ2-1	CATSAWDREFNEQFF
13	TRBV5-1	TRBJ2-1	CASAWGTYNEQFF
13	TRBV2	TRBJ1-2	CASSAGTGNSYTF
15	TRBV9	TRBJ2-1	CASSVEGNRGNEQFF
19	TRBV28	TRBJ2-6	CASRGTTDSLVTGANVLTF
14	TRBV9	TRBJ2-1	CASSVAGREGEQFF
17	TRBV9	TRBJ2-1	CASSVVASGSSYNEQFF
17	TRBV19	TRBJ1-5	CASSTPRGRGPNQPQHF
13	TRBV5-1	TRBJ2-3	CASSLEGADTQYF
15	TRBV9	TRBJ2-1	CASSVVPRGQDEQFF
14	TRBV24-1	TRBJ1-2	CATSDGGQLYGYTF
20	TRBV9	TRBJ2-7	CASSVKGERLAGQEVYEQYF
15	TRBV3-1/TRBV3-2	TRBJ2-1	CASSQGAGPYNEQFF
16	TRBV10-1	TRBJ2-1	CASSPSTPGTTDEQFF
15	TRBV5-4	TRBJ1-2	CASSLVGGDNYGYTF
15	TRBV6-5	TRBJ1-5	CASRVRGVSNQPQHF
14	TRBV18	TRBJ1-4	CASSPALRDEKLFF
18	TRBV7-6	TRBJ2-2	CASSLLITGPANTGELFF
13	TRBV7-2	TRBJ2-7	CASSGQGAHEQYF
16	TRBV19	TRBJ1-5	CASSIRSGEYNQPQHF
17	TRBV24-1	TRBJ2-1	CATSGTSGRTTYNEQFF
16	TRBV28	TRBJ1-5	CASSIPFRGTSQPQHF
15	TRBV5-1	TRBJ2-1	CASSSTSGSYNEQFF
15	TRBV6-6	TRBJ2-2	CASSLTSGTVGELFF
15	TRBV18	TRBJ2-1	CASSSQVSSYNEQFF
18	TRBV5-6	TRBJ2-5	CASSQRPSGRAYGETQYF
18	TRBV7-4	TRBJ2-5	CASSLGTGVGCGEETQYF
15	TRBV6-7	TRBJ1-2	CASSHRQGWNYGYTF
13	TRBV30	TRBJ1-5	CAWSGQGGQPQHF
17	TRBV3-1/TRBV3-2	TRBJ2-7	CASSQDRLAGVTYEQYF
15	TRBV6-5	TRBJ2-2	CASSRASSNTGELFF
14	TRBV5-1	TRBJ2-7	CASRLDRDAYEQYF
15	TRBV6-5	TRBJ2-6	CATLVGGSGANVLTF
14	TRBV6-5	TRBJ1-1	CASRAPGGPTEAFF
14	TRBV19	TRBJ2-7	CASSKNRGSDEQYF
17	TRBV2	TRBJ2-5	CASSEGYLAGGGETQYF
17	TRBV4-2	TRBJ2-4	CASSQDEDRRAKNIQYF
16	TRBV6-6	TRBJ2-5	CASSSLAGGPRETQYF
15	TRBV9	TRBJ2-1	CASSVGLAGGYEQFF
18	TRBV18	TRBJ2-1	CASSPPALAGGLYNEQFF
16	TRBV27	TRBJ2-4	CASSFGGRRPKNIQYF
13	TRBV12-3/TRBV12-4	TRBJ1-5	CASSFEGNQPQHF
13	TRBV29-1	TRBJ2-1	CSVGQDSYNEQFF
15	TRBV18	TRBJ2-1	CASSPGTSGNNEQFF
16	TRBV7-2	TRBJ2-2	CASSLAGLANTGELFF
16	TRBV6-1	TRBJ2-7	CASSEWGLAGDYEQYF
13	TRBV7-2	TRBJ1-2	CASSLRTGDGYTF
15	TRBV5-1	TRBJ2-1	CASSLEDPQGDEQFF